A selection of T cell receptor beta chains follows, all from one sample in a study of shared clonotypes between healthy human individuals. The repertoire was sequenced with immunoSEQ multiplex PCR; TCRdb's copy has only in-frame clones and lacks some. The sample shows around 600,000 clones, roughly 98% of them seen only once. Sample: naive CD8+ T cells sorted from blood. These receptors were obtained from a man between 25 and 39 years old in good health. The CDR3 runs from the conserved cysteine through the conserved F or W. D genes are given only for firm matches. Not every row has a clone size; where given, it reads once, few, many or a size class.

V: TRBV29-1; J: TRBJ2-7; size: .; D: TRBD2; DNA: TGCAGCGTTGAAAGACACCTCGGGACTAGCGGCTCCTACGAGCAGTACTTC; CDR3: CSVERHLGTSGSYEQYF
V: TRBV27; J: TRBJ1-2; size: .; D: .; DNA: TGTGCCTCAATGGCAGGGCACCACTACACCTTC; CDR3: CASMAGHHYTF
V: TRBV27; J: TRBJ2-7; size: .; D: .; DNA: TGTGCCAGCTGGAGCTCCTACGAGCAGTACTTC; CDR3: CASWSSYEQYF
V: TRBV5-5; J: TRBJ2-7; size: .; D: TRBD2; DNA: TGTGCCAGCAGCGCAGGGACTAGCGGGAGACGGTACGAGCAGTACTTC; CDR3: CASSAGTSGRRYEQYF
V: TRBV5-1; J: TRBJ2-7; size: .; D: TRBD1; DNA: TGCGCCAGCAGCCCGGGACAGGGCCCCTACGAGCAGTACTTC; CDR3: CASSPGQGPYEQYF
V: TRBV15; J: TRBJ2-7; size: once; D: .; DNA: TGTGCCACCAGCACTCTGACACTTCCCAACGAGCAGTACTTC; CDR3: CATSTLTLPNEQYF
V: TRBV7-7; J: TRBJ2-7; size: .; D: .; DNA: TGTGCTAGCAGCTTAGGCGGCACCTACGAGCAGTACTTC; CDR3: CASSLGGTYEQYF
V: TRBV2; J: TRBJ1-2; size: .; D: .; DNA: TGTGCCAGCAGTGGACAGGTTGTCTATGGCTACACCTTC; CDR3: CASSGQVVYGYTF
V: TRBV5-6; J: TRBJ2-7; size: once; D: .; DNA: TGTGCCAGCAGCTTGGAGATGGGCGTCTACGAGCAGTACTTC; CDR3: CASSLEMGVYEQYF
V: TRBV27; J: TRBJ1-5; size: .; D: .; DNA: TGTGCCAGTGCCGACAGACTCAATCAGCCCCAGCATTTT; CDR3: CASADRLNQPQHF
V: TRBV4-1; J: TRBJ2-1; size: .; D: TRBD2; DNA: TGCGCCAGCAGCCAAGTAGGGACTAGCGGGAAGAATGAGCAGTTCTTC; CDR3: CASSQVGTSGKNEQFF
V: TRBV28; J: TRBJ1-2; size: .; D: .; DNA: TGTGCCAGCAGTGGTCTTGGGGGCTCGGGTGGCTACACCTTC; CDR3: CASSGLGGSGGYTF
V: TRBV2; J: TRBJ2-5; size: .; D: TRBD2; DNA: TGTGCCAGCGAGGGAGGGGCTGGGGAGACCCAGTACTTC; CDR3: CASEGGAGETQYF
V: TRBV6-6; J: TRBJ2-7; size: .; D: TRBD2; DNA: TGTGCCAGCAGTAACCTAGCGGGTGAGCAGTACTTC; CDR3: CASSNLAGEQYF
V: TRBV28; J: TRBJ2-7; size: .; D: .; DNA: TGTGCCAGCAGTGTAATCAGCGAGCAGTACTTC; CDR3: CASSVISEQYF
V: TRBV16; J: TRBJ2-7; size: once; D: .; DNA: TGTGCCAGCAGCCAATCTAACTCAGCACTGGGGGAGCAGTACTTC; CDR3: CASSQSNSALGEQYF